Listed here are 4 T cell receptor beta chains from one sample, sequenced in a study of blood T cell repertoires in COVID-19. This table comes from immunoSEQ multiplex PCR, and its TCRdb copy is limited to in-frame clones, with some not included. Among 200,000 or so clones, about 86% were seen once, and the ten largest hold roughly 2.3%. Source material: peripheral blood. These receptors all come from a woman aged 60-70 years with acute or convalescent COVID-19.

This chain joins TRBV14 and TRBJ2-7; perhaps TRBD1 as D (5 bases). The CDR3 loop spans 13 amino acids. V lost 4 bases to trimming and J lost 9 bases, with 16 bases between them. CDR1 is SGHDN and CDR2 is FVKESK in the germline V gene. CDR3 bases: TGTGCCAGCAGCCGTGCTCAGGGTTCAGGGCAGTACTTC. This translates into CASSRAQGSGQYF.

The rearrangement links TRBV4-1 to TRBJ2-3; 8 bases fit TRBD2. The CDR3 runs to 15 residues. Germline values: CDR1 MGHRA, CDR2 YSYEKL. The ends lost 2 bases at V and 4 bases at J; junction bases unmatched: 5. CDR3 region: CASSQTLAVADTQYF. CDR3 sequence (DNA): TGCGCCAGCAGCCAAACACTAGCGGTTGCAGATACGCAGTATTTT.

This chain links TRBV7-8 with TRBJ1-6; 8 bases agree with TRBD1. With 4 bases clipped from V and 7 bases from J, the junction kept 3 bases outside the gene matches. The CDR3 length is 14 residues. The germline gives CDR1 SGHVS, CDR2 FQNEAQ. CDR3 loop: CASSWGQENSPLHF. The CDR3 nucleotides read TGTGCCAGCAGCTGGGGACAGGAAAATTCACCCCTCCACTTT.

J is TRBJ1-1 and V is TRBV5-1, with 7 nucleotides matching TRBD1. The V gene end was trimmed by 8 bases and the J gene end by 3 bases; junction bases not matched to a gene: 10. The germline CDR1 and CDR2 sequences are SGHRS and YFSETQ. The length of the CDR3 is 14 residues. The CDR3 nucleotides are TGCGCCAGTACCACAGGGGAGGAGTACACTGAAGCTTTCTTT. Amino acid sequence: CASTTGEEYTEAFF.